These 27 T cell receptor beta chains were all obtained from the same sample, sequenced in a study of blood T cell repertoires in COVID-19. Method: immunoSEQ multiplex PCR; TCRdb's copy keeps in-frame clones and lacks some. This table has some 99,000 clones, 80% to 90% appearing once. Material for sequencing was peripheral blood. Receptor source: a woman older than 75 with active or convalescent COVID-19.

CDR3 loop: CASSYRVNTEAFF. The CDR3 DNA reads TGTGCCAGCAGTTACAGGGTGAACACTGAAGCTTTCTTT. The rearrangement joins TRBV12-3 or TRBV12-4 to TRBJ1-1; D possibly corresponds to TRBD1 (6 bases). V lost 4 bases, J lost 0 bases, and 6 bases lay in between. There are 13 residues in the CDR3.

This chain uses TRBV19 with TRBJ2-7, with 8 positions matching TRBD1. V shed 6 bases and J 3 bases; nucleotides not matched to a gene: 7. The germline V gene encodes CDR1 LNHDA and CDR2 SQIVND (reference sequence). This CDR3 has 14 amino acids. The CDR3, as DNA: TGTGCCAGTAGCCCAGACAGGGGCTACTACGAGCAGTACTTC. Translation: CASSPDRGYYEQYF.

This chain uses TRBV27 with TRBJ2-7; 8 bases are a match to TRBD2. V trimming: 3 bases; J trimming: 4 bases; junction bases outside the gene matches: 5. The CDR3 extends over 14 amino acids. The germline V gene encodes CDR1 MNHEY and CDR2 SMNVEV (reference sequence). The DNA for the CDR3 is TGTGCCAGCAGTTTCTTTAGCGGGAAGTACGAGCAGTACTTC. Its translation is CASSFFSGKYEQYF.

V and J are TRBV10-3 and TRBJ1-2; possible D gene TRBD1, 6 bases. The CDR3 sequence is 15 residues long. Per the germline V gene, CDR1 is ENHRY and CDR2 is SYGVKD. Trimming stripped 6 bases from V and 7 bases from J, with 21 bases between. CDR3 coding DNA: TGTGCCATCAGCCCACAGGGAAACGGGCTTGGTGGCTACACCTTC. It codes for CAISPQGNGLGGYTF.

This sequence joins TRBV6-6 and TRBJ1-5; TRBD1 matches 9 bases. This CDR3 has 15 residues. With V trimmed by 1 base and J by 2 bases, 0 bases remained unmatched. The germline gives CDR1 MNHNY, CDR2 SVGAGI (reference sequence). The CDR3 protein is CASSYWTGGNQPQHF. The CDR3 nucleotides read TGTGCCAGCAGTTACTGGACAGGGGGCAATCAGCCCCAGCATTTT.

The CDR3 loop is CASSLSGTGAGYEQYF. The CDR3 DNA follows: TGTGCCAGCAGTTTATCCGGGACAGGGGCCGGCTACGAGCAGTACTTC. V gene TRBV27 combines with J gene TRBJ2-7; 10 bases map to TRBD1. Germline-derived CDR1 and CDR2 are MNHEY and SMNVEV (reference sequence). The V and J ends lost 0 bases and 3 bases, in that order; junction bases with no gene match: 5. The CDR3 is 16 residues long.

The chain employs TRBV5-1 and TRBJ2-1; D unclear. CDR1 and CDR2 from the germline V gene are SGHRS and YFSETQ. This CDR3 is 14 amino acids long. V lost 2 bases to trimming and J lost 0 bases, with 6 bases between them. CDR3 protein: CASSLGGSYNEQFF. CDR3 nucleotides: TGCGCCAGCAGCTTAGGCGGCTCCTACAATGAGCAGTTCTTC.

The V call is TRBV9, the J call TRBJ2-7, with a tentative D call TRBD1 (6 bases). V was cut by 0 bases and J by 2 bases, with 12 bases left in between. This CDR3 is 15 amino acids long. Germline CDR1 and CDR2: SGDLS and YYNGEE. The CDR3 is CASSVDPTGTYEQYF. The CDR3 nucleotides are TGTGCCAGCAGCGTAGACCCGACAGGAACCTACGAGCAGTACTTC.

V gene TRBV19 combines with J gene TRBJ1-1; D may be TRBD1 (5 bases). From germline, CDR1 is LNHDA and CDR2 SQIVND (reference sequence). The CDR3 runs to 13 residues. V lost 9 bases, J lost 12 bases, and 23 bases lay in between. The CDR3 coding sequence is TGTGCCAGCACCCCGGGGGAAAAACGGAGAACTTTCTTT. Amino acids: CASTPGEKRRTFF.

The chain is built from TRBV28 and TRBJ2-7; 9 bases fit TRBD1. Germline CDR1 MDHEN, CDR2 SYDVKM. The CDR3 has 15 amino acids. Trimming took 6 bases from V and 1 from J; bases not matched to a gene: 7. The CDR3 sequence is CASRIQGALSYEQYF. In DNA form, the CDR3 reads TGTGCCAGCAGGATACAGGGGGCGTTGTCCTACGAGCAGTACTTC.

The chain is built from TRBV21-1 and TRBJ1-1; no DNA check was done on the table's D call, TRBD1. TRBV21-1 is reported as a pseudogene. The CDR3 contains 16 residues. The CDR3: CASSKCWGPTSTEAFF. In DNA form, the CDR3 reads TGTGCCAGCAGCAAATGCTGGGGGCCAACCTCCACTGAAGCTTTCTTT.

The chain joins TRBV28 to TRBJ2-2; D possibly corresponds to TRBD1 (5 bases). The CDR3 has 15 amino acids. Germline CDR1 MDHEN, CDR2 SYDVKM. V gave up 2 bases and J gave up 3 bases, with 10 bases separating them. CDR3 loop: CASSLVAGHTGELFF. The CDR3 nucleotides are TGTGCCAGCAGTTTAGTGGCAGGGCACACCGGGGAGCTGTTTTTT. The full variable domain, completed using reference TRBV28 and TRBJ2-2, is DVKVTQSSRYLVKRTGEKVFLECVQDMDHENMFWYRQDPGLGLRLIYFSYDVKMKEKGDIPEGYSVSREKKERFSLILESASTNQTSMYLCASSLVAGHTGELFFGEGSRLTVL.

The chain is built from TRBV5-1 and TRBJ2-5; 9 nucleotides match TRBD2. The CDR3 has 16 amino acids. Trimming took 2 bases from V and 5 from J; bases not matched to a gene: 10. Germline V gene sequence: CDR1 SGHRS, CDR2 YFSETQ. The CDR3 spells CASSFPLAGLGETQYF. CDR3 DNA sequence: TGCGCCAGCAGCTTCCCGCTAGCGGGATTGGGGGAGACCCAGTACTTC.

This chain uses TRBV6-5 with TRBJ1-5, with TRBD1 matching 7 bases. Germline loops: CDR1 MNHEY, CDR2 SVGAGI. The CDR3 runs to 15 residues. The ends lost 4 bases at V and 2 bases at J; junction bases unmatched: 5. The CDR3 coding sequence is TGTGCCAGCAGTTCCGGACAGGTAGGCAATCAGCCCCAGCATTTT. Translated: CASSSGQVGNQPQHF.

The gene calls are TRBV28 and TRBJ1-2, with D tentatively TRBD1 (6 bases). Per the germline V gene, CDR1 is MDHEN and CDR2 is SYDVKM. V lost 5 bases to trimming and J lost 4 bases, with 11 bases between them. The CDR3 extends over 13 amino acids. CDR3 protein: CASSKGGFYGYTF. CDR3 sequence (DNA): TGTGCCAGCAGTAAGGGGGGGTTCTATGGCTACACCTTC.

CDR3 region: CASSPLDRGRISGANVLTF. The CDR3 DNA follows: TGTGCCAGCAGCCCTTTGGACAGGGGGCGCATCTCTGGGGCCAACGTCCTGACTTTC. This sequence joins TRBV7-8 and TRBJ2-6; 11 bases fit TRBD1. The J segment lost 0 bases and the V segment lost 5 bases, leaving 9 bases of the junction unmatched. This CDR3 has 19 amino acids. Germline V gene data show CDR1 as SGHVS and CDR2 as FQNEAQ. Complete variable domain (other parts from reference TRBV7-8 and TRBJ2-6): GAGVSQSPRYKVAKRGQDVALRCDPISGHVSLFWYQQALGQGPEFLTYFQNEAQLDKSGLPSDRFFAERPEGSVSTLKIQRTQQEDSAVYLCASSPLDRGRISGANVLTFGAGSRLTVL.

In this sample, this clone turned up a few times. The chain has TRBV10-2 and TRBJ2-6; D is perhaps TRBD2 (7 bases). The CDR3 covers 21 residues. CDR1 is WSHSY and CDR2 is SAAADI in the germline V gene. V lost 0 bases to trimming and J lost 3 bases, with 24 bases between them. CDR3 sequence (DNA): TGCGCCAGCAGTGAGTCGGGCGACTGGGGGCTTGGGAGGGTTGGGGCCAACGTCCTGACTTTC. This gives the protein CASSESGDWGLGRVGANVLTF.

In regard to this clone: The junction and the germline gene differ at one end; a read error may be behind it. J is TRBJ2-2 and V is TRBV7-7; D uncertain. This CDR3 has 14 amino acids. In germline, CDR1 is SSHAT, CDR2 FNYEAQ (reference sequence). CDR3 sequence: CASSFSPRGGELFF. CDR3 DNA sequence: TGTGCTAGCAGCTTCAGCCCCCGCGGCGGGGAGCTGTTTTTT.

The chain couples TRBV11-3 to TRBJ1-1; D is possibly TRBD1 (6 bases). The CDR3 covers 13 residues. Germline values: CDR1 SGHNT, CDR2 YENEEA. The V end was cut by 5 bases, the J end by 4 bases, with 11 bases between. The CDR3, as DNA: TGTGCCAGCAGCCCGGACAGTTCCACTGAAGCTTTCTTT. It yields the protein CASSPDSSTEAFF. The full variable domain, in which reference TRBV11-3 and TRBJ1-1 provide the parts outside the CDR3, is EAGVVQSPRYKIIEKKQPVAFWCNPISGHNTLYWYLQNLGQGPELLIRYENEEAVDDSQLPKDRFSAERLKGVDSTLKIQPAELGDSAVYLCASSPDSSTEAFFGQGTRLTVV.

The chain joins TRBV5-4 to TRBJ2-4; D is perhaps TRBD2 (6 bases). The CDR3 has 14 amino acids. Germline lookup yields CDR1 SGHNT and CDR2 YYREEE (reference sequence). Trimming took off 0 bases at V and 6 bases at J, with 10 bases between the two ends. Written as DNA, the CDR3 is TGTGCCAGCAGCTTGGTGGAGGGCGGAAACATTCAGTACTTC. Translating it yields CASSLVEGGNIQYF. Looking up the rest from reference TRBV5-4 and TRBJ2-4 gives the full variable domain: ETGVTQSPTHLIKTRGQQVTLRCSSQSGHNTVSWYQQALGQGPQFIFQYYREEENGRGNFPPRFSGLQFPNYSSELNVNALELDDSALYLCASSLVEGGNIQYFGAGTRLSVL.

This clone was found once. The chain combines TRBV5-1 with TRBJ1-4, with D possibly TRBD1 on 5 matching bases. Trimming cost V 5 bases and J 8 bases, with 13 bases left between them. CDR1 is SGHRS and CDR2 is YFSETQ in the germline V gene. CDR3 length equals 13 residues. CDR3 DNA: TGCGCCAGCAGTAGCAGGGTCGACGAAAAACTGTTTTTT. Residues: CASSSRVDEKLFF. Supplemented by reference TRBV5-1 and TRBJ1-4, the full variable domain reads KAGVTQTPRYLIKTRGQQVTLSCSPISGHRSVSWYQQTPGQGLQFLFEYFSETQRNKGNFPGRFSGRQFSNSRSEMNVSTLELGDSALYLCASSSRVDEKLFFGSGTQLSVL.

This chain uses TRBV10-3 with TRBJ1-2; D remains ambiguous. This CDR3 spans 14 amino acids. Trimming removed 4 bases at V and 8 bases at J, with 17 bases between. The germline V gene has CDR1 ENHRY and CDR2 SYGVKD. CDR3 protein: CAISGEEGTRGYTF. Written as DNA, the CDR3 is TGTGCCATCAGTGGGGAGGAGGGAACGAGGGGCTACACCTTC.

V gene TRBV6-5 combines with J gene TRBJ2-7; 9 positions match TRBD1. The germline gives CDR1 MNHEY, CDR2 SVGAGI. The CDR3 runs 15 residues. The junction had 6 bases not matched to a gene; V was cut back by 6 bases and J by 0 bases. The CDR3 DNA follows: TGTGCCAGCAGCCCAGGGACAGGGAGCTCCTACGAGCAGTACTTC. This sequence encodes CASSPGTGSSYEQYF.

V and J are TRBV15 and TRBJ2-5; perhaps TRBD1 as D (5 bases). Germline values: CDR1 LNHNV, CDR2 YYDKDF (reference sequence). The CDR3 has 14 residues. With 0 bases removed from V and 3 bases from J, the gap between germline ends came to 8 bases. CDR3 residues: CATSREGREETQYF. CDR3 nucleotides: TGTGCCACCAGCAGAGAAGGCAGGGAAGAGACCCAGTACTTC.

This clone was counted a few times. This rearrangement joins TRBV19 to TRBJ2-3; perhaps TRBD2 as D (6 bases). V lost 8 bases to trimming and J lost 7 bases, with 16 bases between them. CDR1 LNHDA and CDR2 SQIVND come from the germline V gene (reference sequence). The CDR3 length is 13 residues. The CDR3 is CASRDSVGYTQYF. The CDR3 coding sequence is TGTGCCAGTCGGGACTCCGTCGGGTATACGCAGTATTTT.

The chain employs TRBV21-1 and TRBJ2-7; TRBD1 is the table's D call and was not checked against the DNA. TRBV21-1 is deemed a pseudogene. CDR3 length equals 14 residues. As DNA, the CDR3 is TGTGCCAGCAGAGGTTCAGGGCTCTCCTACGAGCAGTACTTC. Translated: CASRGSGLSYEQYF.

The rearrangement uses TRBV7-2 and TRBJ2-5; 7 nucleotides align to TRBD1. Germline V CDR1 and CDR2: SGHTA, FQGNSA. Germline trimming cut 5 bases from V and 3 bases from J; bases unmatched to any gene: 6. The CDR3 contains 14 residues. CDR3 residues: CASSTGTVKETQYF. CDR3 DNA sequence: TGTGCCAGCAGCACCGGGACAGTGAAAGAGACCCAGTACTTC.